This TCR beta chain was captured in a study of blood T cells in healthy people across ages. Study as a whole: For every two T cells, template switching captured about one barcoded beta molecule.

Details on this clonotype: No antigen is known for it.

In terms of origin and age, donors were healthy Caucasian individuals from Russia aged roughly 6 to 95. Findings and limits, study-wide: Possibly, changes in expanded clonotypes were confounded because donor CMV status was unknown. Per million T cells, the diversity of TCR beta decreased roughly linearly as age advanced.

A J-beta primer mix and a sample-barcoded 5' primer were used in a second PCR of roughly 7 to 12 cycles. One entry per CDR3 protein results from TCRdb running MiXCR on the 5' RACE reads. The sample has about 1.8 million distinct CDR3 sequences; approximately 50% are singletons. CDR1 and CDR2 from the germline V gene are DFQATT and SNEGSKA (reference sequence). The CDR3 consists of 14 residues. The V end was cut by 1 base, the J end by 2 bases, with 10 bases between. V and J are TRBV20-1 and TRBJ2-3, with D perhaps matching TRBD2 (6 bases). Specimen: blood. The receptor's source is a woman aged 40 to 50 in good health. The DNA for the CDR3 is TGCAGTGCTAGAGTTGAGCGGGCCACAGATACGCAGTATTTT. This translates into CSARVERATDTQYF.